The next 15 T cell receptor beta chains were all read from a single sample in a study of tumor-infiltrating lymphocytes in primary liver carcinoma. A constant-region primer served to make TCR beta cDNA from roughly 540 ng total RNA. Libraries for TCR beta were built through three nested multiplex PCR rounds, which together made up a slightly modified ARM-PCR procedure. Investigators reported that the first two PCR rounds, at roughly 10 cycles each, used TRBV1-TRBV30 forward primers with a C-beta reverse primer. TCRdb reprocessed the multiplex PCR reads via MiXCR and lists one record per CDR3 protein. Of about 190,000 distinct CDR3 sequences in the sample, just under 85% were seen once. Co-extraction of both nucleic acids (RNA and DNA) used about 19-33 mg of unsorted bulk tissue. Sequenced sample: tumor tissue from primary liver carcinoma. These receptors were collected from a man in his forties with primary liver carcinoma and hepatitis B virus infection.

This chain joins TRBV12-3 or TRBV12-4 and TRBJ1-6, with 7 bases matching TRBD1. This CDR3 is 14 amino acids long. The V segment lost 6 bases and the J segment 10 bases; nucleotides outside the gene matches: 9. CDR3 coding DNA: TGTGCCAGCAGCTCCGATACAGGGGAATCACCCCTCCACTTT. It encodes CASSSDTGESPLHF.

Comment on this clonotype: Compared with germline, one end of the junction differs, possibly owing to a read error. The chain links TRBV29-1 to TRBJ2-5; maybe TRBD2 (5 bases). From germline, CDR1 is SQVTM and CDR2 ANQGSEA. There are 12 residues in the CDR3. The CDR3 reads CIVLTSGEIQYF. The CDR3 DNA sequence: TGCATCGTTCTGACAAGCGGAGAGATCCAGTACTTC. The full variable domain, with the rest looked up from reference TRBV29-1 and TRBJ2-5, is SAVISQKPSRDICQRGTSLTIQCQVDSQVTMMFWYRQQPGQSLTLIATANQGSEATYESGFVIDKFPISRPNLTFSTLTVSNMSPEDSSIYLCIVLTSGEIQYFGPGTRLLVL.

Details on this clonotype: Germline is not matched at one junction end, which may reflect a read error. This chain uses TRBV6-1 with TRBJ2-6, with D possibly TRBD1 on 5 matching bases. Germline assignment: CDR1 MNHNS and CDR2 SASEGT. This CDR3 is built from 16 residues. CDR3: CVSSEQDMAGANVLTF. The CDR3 region has the DNA TGTGTCAGCAGTGAACAGGATATGGCTGGGGCCAACGTCCTGACTTTC.

A note on this clonotype: Germline and junction disagree at one end, which may indicate a read error. The chain links TRBV6-2 or TRBV6-3 to TRBJ2-3, with D perhaps TRBD2 (7 bases). CDR1 and CDR2 from the germline V gene are MNHEY and SVGEGT. CDR3 size: 16 residues. CDR3 residues: CASSYLGGGATDTQYF. The CDR3 DNA reads TGCGCCAGCAGTTACCTAGGGGGAGGGGCGACAGATACGCAGTATTTT.

The CDR3 sequence is CASSLEPIVIWVEQYF. In DNA form, the CDR3 reads TGTGCCAGCAGCTTAGAACCTATCGTGATCTGGGTCGAGCAGTACTTC. The chain uses TRBV11-2 and TRBJ2-7; D unresolved. Per the germline V gene, CDR1 is SGHAT and CDR2 is FQNNGV. There are 16 residues in the CDR3. V was shortened by 0 bases and J by 6 bases, with 18 bases between the two germline ends.

This chain connects TRBV19 to TRBJ1-1; D remains unclear. With 3 bases removed from V and 10 bases from J, the gap between germline ends came to 9 bases. Per the germline V gene, CDR1 is LNHDA and CDR2 is SQIVND (reference sequence). The CDR3 runs 11 residues. CDR3 protein: CASSMTERAFF. The CDR3 region has the DNA TGTGCCAGTAGTATGACGGAACGAGCTTTCTTT.

In the case of this clonotype: Mismatch with germline at one junction end may stem from a read error. The gene calls are TRBV6-5 and TRBJ1-2; 9 nucleotides line up with TRBD1. Germline V gene lookup returns CDR1 MNHEY and CDR2 SVGAGI. CDR3 length: 16 amino acids. CDR3 bases: TGTGCCAGCAGTCGCAAACTGGGACAGGGTGTTTTGGCCTACAGCTTC. Residues: CASSRKLGQGVLAYSF.

As for this clonotype: An end of the junction does not agree with germline; a read error may underlie this. This sequence joins TRBV30 and TRBJ2-3, with 8 bases that match TRBD2. CDR3 length: 14 residues. CDR1 and CDR2 from the germline V gene are GTSNPN and SVGIG (reference sequence). The CDR3 reads CAWSRLAFTYTQYF. DNA for the CDR3: TGTGCCTGGAGTCGACTAGCGTTCACATATACGCAGTATTTT.

A word on this clonotype: A junction end diverges from the germline sequence, so it may reflect a read error. V and J are TRBV11-2 and TRBJ2-6, with no clear D. The CDR3 covers 15 residues. Germline V gene data show CDR1 as SGHAT and CDR2 as FQNNGV. In nucleotides, the CDR3 is TGTGCCACCCAGTGGCCGCGCTCTGGCGCCAACGTCCTGAATTTC. Translating it yields CATQWPRSGANVLNF.

The V call is TRBV2, the J call TRBJ2-5; D gene unclear. This CDR3 has 15 residues. Germline-derived CDR1 and CDR2 are SNHLY and FYNNEI. Trimming cost V 7 bases and J 3 bases, with 18 bases left between them. This chain's CDR3 is CASKLYGLEEETQYF. The CDR3 DNA is TGTGCCAGCAAATTGTATGGTCTGGAAGAAGAGACCCAGTACTTC.

As for this clonotype: An end of the junction does not agree with germline; a read error may underlie this. This chain links TRBV7-9 with TRBJ1-6; D gene uncertain. From germline, CDR1 is SEHNR and CDR2 FQNEAQ (reference sequence). The CDR3 consists of 15 residues. The CDR3 DNA reads as TGTGCCAGCAGTTTGGGCGGGGTCAATAATCCACCCCTCCACTTT. Its protein product is CASSLGGVNNPPLHF.

Concerning this clonotype itself: Its ends do not fully match the called genes, so a read error is possible. The chain is built from TRBV11-2 and TRBJ1-5, with D possibly TRBD1 on 6 matching bases. CDR1 is SGHAT, CDR2 FQNNGV, per germline. This CDR3 comprises 17 residues. CDR3: CASTLVGVTGSNQPQHF. The DNA of the CDR3 is TGTGCCAGCACTTTAGTAGGGGTAACAGGGAGCAATCAGCCCCAACATTTT.

Comments on this clonotype: A junction end diverges from the germline sequence, so it may reflect a read error. The rearrangement uses TRBV5-5 and TRBJ1-5; no clear D. Germline loops: CDR1 SGHKS, CDR2 YYEKEE (reference sequence). The CDR3 contains 14 residues. CDR3 bases: TGTGCCAGCAGCTTGTTCACAGTTAATCAGCCCCAGCACTTT. Translated, it gives CASSLFTVNQPQHF.

This clonotype was detected once. The CDR3 bases are TGTGCAACCAGCTATCCCGGGACTAGCAGGACCAAAAACATTCAGTACTTC. Its translation is CATSYPGTSRTKNIQYF. The chain recombines TRBV11-1 with TRBJ2-4; TRBD2 aligns across 9 bases. The CDR3 extends over 17 amino acids. Germline loops: CDR1 SGHAT, CDR2 FQDESV (reference sequence).

As to this clonotype: Germline and junction disagree at one end, which may indicate a read error. This chain uses TRBV6-1 with TRBJ2-1; TRBD1 is a possible D gene (7 bases). The CDR3 totals 14 residues. CDR1 is MNHNS, CDR2 SASEGT, per germline. The CDR3 is CVSSTGDSYNEQFF. CDR3 DNA: TGTGTCAGCAGTACAGGGGACTCGTACAATGAGCAGTTCTTC.